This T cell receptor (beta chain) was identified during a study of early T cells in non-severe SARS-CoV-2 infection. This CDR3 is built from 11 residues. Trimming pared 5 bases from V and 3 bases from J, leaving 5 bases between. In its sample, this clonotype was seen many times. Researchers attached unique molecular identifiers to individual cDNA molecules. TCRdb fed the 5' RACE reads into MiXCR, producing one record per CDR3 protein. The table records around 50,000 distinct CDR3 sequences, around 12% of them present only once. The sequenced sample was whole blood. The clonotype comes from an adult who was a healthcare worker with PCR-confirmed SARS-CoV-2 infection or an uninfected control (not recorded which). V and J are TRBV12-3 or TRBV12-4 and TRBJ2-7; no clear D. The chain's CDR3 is CASSRDYEQYF. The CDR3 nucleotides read TGTGCCAGCAGTAGGGACTACGAGCAGTACTTC.